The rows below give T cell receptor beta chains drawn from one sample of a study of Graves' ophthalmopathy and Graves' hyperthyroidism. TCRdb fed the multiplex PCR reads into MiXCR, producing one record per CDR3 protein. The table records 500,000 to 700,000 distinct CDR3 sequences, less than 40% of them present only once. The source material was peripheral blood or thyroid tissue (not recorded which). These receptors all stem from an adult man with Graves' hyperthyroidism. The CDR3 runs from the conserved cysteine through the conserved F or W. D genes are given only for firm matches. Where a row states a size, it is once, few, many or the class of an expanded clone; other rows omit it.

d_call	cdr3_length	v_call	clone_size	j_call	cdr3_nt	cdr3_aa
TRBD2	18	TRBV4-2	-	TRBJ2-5	TGTGCCAGCAGTCGCAAGGTCGGGACTAGCACTGATCAAGAGACCCAGTACTTC	CASSRKVGTSTDQETQYF
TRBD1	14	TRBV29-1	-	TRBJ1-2	TGCAGCGTTGAGGACAGGGGAACGCATTATGGCTACACCTTC	CSVEDRGTHYGYTF
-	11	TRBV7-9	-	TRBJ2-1	TGTGCCAGCAGCCTTTCATACGAGCAGTTCTTC	CASSLSYEQFF
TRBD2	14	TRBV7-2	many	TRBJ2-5	TGTGCCAGCAGCCCTGGACTAGCGAAAGAGACCCAGTACTTC	CASSPGLAKETQYF
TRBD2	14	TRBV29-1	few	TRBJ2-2	TGCAGCGTTGTCACTAGCGGGTATGGCGGGGAGCTGTTTTTT	CSVVTSGYGGELFF
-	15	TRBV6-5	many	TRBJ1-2	TGTGCCAGCAGTGACTCCGACCGGGGCGGCTATGGCTACACCTTC	CASSDSDRGGYGYTF
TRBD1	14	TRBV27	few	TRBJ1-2	TGTGCCAGCAGTTTCGGACAGGCCTCCTATGGCTACACCTTC	CASSFGQASYGYTF
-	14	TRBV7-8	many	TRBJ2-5	TGTGCCAGCAGCTCGGGCCGAGGGTGGGAGACCCAGTACTTC	CASSSGRGWETQYF
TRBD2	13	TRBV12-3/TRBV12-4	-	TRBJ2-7	TGTGCCAGCAGTTTAAGTGGGAGGGCCGAGCAGTACTTC	CASSLSGRAEQYF
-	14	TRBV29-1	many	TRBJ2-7	TGCAGCGTTGCCCTGCGGGGTCCTTCCTACGAGCAGTACTTC	CSVALRGPSYEQYF
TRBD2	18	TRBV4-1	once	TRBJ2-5	TGCGCCAGCAGCCAAGGAGCGGGAGACGTCGGGTGGTCGGAGACCCAGTACTTC	CASSQGAGDVGWSETQYF
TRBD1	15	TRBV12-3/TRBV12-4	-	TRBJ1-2	TGTGCCAGCAGCCGGATCCGGGACAGGGAGAATGGCTACACCTTC	CASSRIRDRENGYTF
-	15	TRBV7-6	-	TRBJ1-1	TGTGCCAGCAGCCAATTCAGGGGCCATAACACTGAAGCTTTCTTT	CASSQFRGHNTEAFF
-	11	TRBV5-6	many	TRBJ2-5	TGTGCCAGCAGCGATGAGGGGACCCAGTACTTC	CASSDEGTQYF
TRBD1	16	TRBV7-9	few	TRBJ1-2	TGTGCCAGCTCAGCCCCCGGGACAGCCATTAACTATGGCTACACCTTC	CASSAPGTAINYGYTF
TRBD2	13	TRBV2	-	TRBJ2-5	TGTGCCTCCAAGCGGGGAGAACAAGAGACCCAGTACTTC	CASKRGEQETQYF
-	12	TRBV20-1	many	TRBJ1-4	TGCAGTGCTAGGGGGCCTAATGAAAAACTGTTTTTT	CSARGPNEKLFF
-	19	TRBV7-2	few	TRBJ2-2	TGTGCCAGCAGCTTAGGGCTCCCGGGCAGGCGAACGGACACCGGGGAGCTGTTTTTT	CASSLGLPGRRTDTGELFF
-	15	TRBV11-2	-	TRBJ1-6	TGTGCCAGCAGCTTGGAGGGCAGGACAAATTCACCCCTCCACTTT	CASSLEGRTNSPLHF
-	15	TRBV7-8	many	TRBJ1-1	TGTGCCAGCAGCTCGCTCACCCGGGACTATGGCGGAGCTTTCTTT	CASSSLTRDYGGAFF
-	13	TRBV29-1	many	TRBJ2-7	TGCAGCGTTGAACGGCAGGGTTCGGACGAGCAGTACTTC	CSVERQGSDEQYF
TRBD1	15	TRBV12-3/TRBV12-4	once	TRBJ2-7	TGTGCCAGCAGTACCGGACAGGCTTCCTTCTACGAGCGGTACTTC	CASSTGQASFYERYF
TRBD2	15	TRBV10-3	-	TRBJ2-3	TGTGCCATCAGGAACCTAGCGGGAGTAGCAGATACGCAGTATTTT	CAIRNLAGVADTQYF
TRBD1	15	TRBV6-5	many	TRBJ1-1	TGTGCCAGCAGTTACTCTCTACAGGGGGCAACTGAAGCTTTCTTT	CASSYSLQGATEAFF
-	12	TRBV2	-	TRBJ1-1	TGTGCCAGCAGTGAACAGGGCGAGGGAGCTTTCTTT	CASSEQGEGAFF
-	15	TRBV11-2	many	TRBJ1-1	TGTGCCAGCAGCCGACGGGAGATGATGAACACTGAAGCTTTCTTT	CASSRREMMNTEAFF
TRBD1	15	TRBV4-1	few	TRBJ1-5	TGCGCCAGCAGCGACCGGACAGGGCTAAATCAGCCCCAGCATTTT	CASSDRTGLNQPQHF
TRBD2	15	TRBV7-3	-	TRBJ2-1	TGTGCCAGCAGCGTGACTAGCGGGAGGGACAATGAGCAGTTCTTC	CASSVTSGRDNEQFF
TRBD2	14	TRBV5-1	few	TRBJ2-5	TGCGCCAGCCAGGAAGCGGGGGGTAAAGAGACCCAGTACTTC	CASQEAGGKETQYF
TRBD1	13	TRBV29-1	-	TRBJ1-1	TGCAGCCTAGGTCAGGGGGCCAACACTGAAGCTTTCTTT	CSLGQGANTEAFF
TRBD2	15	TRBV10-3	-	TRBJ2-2	TGTGCCATCAGTGAGGGACTAGCGCTTCCTTCGGAGCTGTTTTTT	CAISEGLALPSELFF
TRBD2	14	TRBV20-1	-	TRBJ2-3	TGCAGTGCCGCCAGCGGGAGTGTAAAAGATACGCAGTATTTT	CSAASGSVKDTQYF
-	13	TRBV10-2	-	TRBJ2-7	TGCGCCAGCAGTGTAAGACAGGCCTACGAGCAGTACTTC	CASSVRQAYEQYF
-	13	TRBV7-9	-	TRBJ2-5	TGTGCCAGCAGCTTGGGGAGTGAAGAGACCCAGTACTTC	CASSLGSEETQYF
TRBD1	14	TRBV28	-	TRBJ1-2	TGTGCCAGCAGGTCGACAGGGGACAACTATGGCTACACCTTC	CASRSTGDNYGYTF
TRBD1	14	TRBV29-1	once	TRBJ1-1	TGCAGGGGACAGGGGGCCGAATTGAACACTGAAGCTTTCTTT	CRGQGAELNTEAFF
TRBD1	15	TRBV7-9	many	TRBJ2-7	TGTGCCAGCAGCTCCCGGGACAGGGACCGGTACGAGCAGTACTTC	CASSSRDRDRYEQYF
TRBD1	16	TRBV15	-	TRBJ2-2	TGTGCCACCCTAACTAGGACAGGGTGGGGCACCGGGGAGCTGTTTTTT	CATLTRTGWGTGELFF
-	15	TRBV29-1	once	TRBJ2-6	TGCAGCTTCACTGCCAGGGGTTCTGGGGCCAACGTCCTGACTTTC	CSFTARGSGANVLTF
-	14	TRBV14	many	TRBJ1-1	TGTGCCAGCAGCCAAGAAGGGCGGGCCACTGAAGCTTTCTTT	CASSQEGRATEAFF
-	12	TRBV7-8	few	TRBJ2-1	TGTGCCAGCAGCTTGATGGAGGTTGTGGAGTTCTTC	CASSLMEVVEFF
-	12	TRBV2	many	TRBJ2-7	TGTGCCAGTTGGGGGCTCGTCTACGAGCAGTACTTC	CASWGLVYEQYF
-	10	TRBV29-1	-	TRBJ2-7	TGCAGCTTTTCTGGGAACGAGCAGTACTTC	CSFSGNEQYF
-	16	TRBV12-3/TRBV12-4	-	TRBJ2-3	TGTGCTAGTGGTTTGGTTCTCGGACCTAGCACAGATACGCAGTATTTT	CASGLVLGPSTDTQYF
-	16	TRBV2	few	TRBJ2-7	TGTGCCAGCACTATGAGGCGGCTAGGGGTCTTCGTCGAGCAGTACTTC	CASTMRRLGVFVEQYF
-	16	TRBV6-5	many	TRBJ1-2	TGTGCCAGCAGTGAATCGGTATTGGTGGTTTTCTTAGGCTACACCTTC	CASSESVLVVFLGYTF
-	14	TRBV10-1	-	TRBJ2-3	TGCGCCAGCAGTGACCCAACGGGGACAGATACGCAGTATTTT	CASSDPTGTDTQYF
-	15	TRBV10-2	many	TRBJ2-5	TGCGCCAGCAGTGAATCGGCTAGTCCACGAGAGACCCAGTACTTC	CASSESASPRETQYF
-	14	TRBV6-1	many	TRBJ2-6	TGTGCCAGCAGTCCCGATACTGGGGCCAACGTCCTGACTTTC	CASSPDTGANVLTF
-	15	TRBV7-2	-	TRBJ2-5	TGTGCCAGCAGCTTAGGCCGCGGGGGCCGAGAGACCCAGTACTTC	CASSLGRGGRETQYF
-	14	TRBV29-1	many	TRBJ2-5	TGCAGCGTTGAAGTCACTAGCATTCAAGAGACCCAGTACTTC	CSVEVTSIQETQYF
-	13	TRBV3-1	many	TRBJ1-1	TGTGCCAGCAGCCTTCACACGAACACTGAAGCTTTCTTT	CASSLHTNTEAFF
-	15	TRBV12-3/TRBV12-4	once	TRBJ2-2	TGTGCCAGCAGCCTGACAGTCGGGGGCACCGGGGAGCTGTTTTTT	CASSLTVGGTGELFF
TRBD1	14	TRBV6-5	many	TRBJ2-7	TGTGCCAGCAGGAGGACAGGTGACTCCTACGAGCAGTACTTC	CASRRTGDSYEQYF
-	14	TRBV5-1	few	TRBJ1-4	TGCGCCAGCAGCCATGGACAGCGTAATGAAAAACTGTTTTTT	CASSHGQRNEKLFF
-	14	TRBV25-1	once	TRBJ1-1	TGTGCCAGCTTATTCGGTAGGACACCTCATGAAGCTTTCTTT	CASLFGRTPHEAFF
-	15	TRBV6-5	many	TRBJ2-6	TGTGCCAGCAGTTATCGGAACACTGGGGCCAACGTCCTGACTTTC	CASSYRNTGANVLTF
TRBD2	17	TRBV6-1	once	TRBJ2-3	TGTGCCAGCAGTGAAACTGGACTAGCCCCTTACATGGATACGCAGTATTTT	CASSETGLAPYMDTQYF
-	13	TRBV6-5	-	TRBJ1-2	TGTGCCAGCAGTTACTCGGGCAGACATGGCTACACCTTC	CASSYSGRHGYTF
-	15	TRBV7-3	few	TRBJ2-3	TGTGCCAGCAGCTTAAGAGGGGGGAAGTTAGATACGCAGTATTTT	CASSLRGGKLDTQYF